Reported below is one T cell receptor (beta chain). What it binds is unknown. The data belong to a study of shared clonotypes between healthy human individuals. Study background: A couple of women and a few men aged 18 to 49 served as donors. Notes on the study in general: A limitation of the genetic and exposure-history diversity represented arose from few donors.

Repertoires were generated with immunoSEQ multiplex PCR, while TCRdb's copy carries only in-frame clones and drops some. Found here are around 2.1 million clones, more than 90% of them singletons; the top ten hold roughly 0.13%. Sequencing was carried out using naive CD4+ T cells sorted from blood. The subset here: CD45RA+ positively selected. This clonotype was obtained from a man between 18 and 29 years old in good health.

CDR3 DNA: TGTGCCAGCAGCCGAGACTTCCTACAGGCTACGGGAAACACCATATATTTT. Translated: CASSRDFLQATGNTIYF. The gene calls are TRBV7-6 and TRBJ1-3, with D perhaps TRBD1 (5 bases). From germline, CDR1 is SGHVS and CDR2 FNYEAQ. V lost 5 bases and J lost 4, with 21 bases in between. The CDR3 has 17 amino acids.